These 32 T cell receptor beta chains were sequenced from one sample in a study of low-dose radiotherapy and immunotherapy resistance in tumors. Primers used for first-strand cDNA, a TRAV- and TRBV-specific set, covered both alpha and beta chains. PCR amplification of the TCRs was performed with Phusion for 20 PCR cycles, and it relied on a constant-region primer together with a V-primer adapter. Each CDR3 protein is one row after TCRdb ran MiXCR on the reads. This sample carries more than 90,000 distinct CDR3 sequences, less than 25% of them seen once, and the ten largest clones take 4.1%. Time point given: after trial treatment. Treatment specified: LDRT plus nivolumab, ipilimumab, low-dose cyclophosphamide and aspirin (RACIN trial). The sample consisted of PBMCs, taken after low-dose radiotherapy plus immunotherapy. The receptors were sampled from a male donor with prostate cancer.

This clonotype was counted at least ten times. The genes are TRBV20-1 and TRBJ1-4; D is unclear. Germline V CDR1 and CDR2: DFQATT, SNEGSKA (reference sequence). The germline V and J ends were trimmed by 0 bases and 0 bases, with 5 bases remaining between them. The CDR3 runs to 14 residues. CDR3 nucleotides: TGCAGTGCTAGAGAGGGGACAACTAATGAAAAACTGTTTTTT. Encoded protein: CSAREGTTNEKLFF.

This clonotype was detected many times. The chain combines TRBV7-9 with TRBJ1-1; D gene ambiguous. Trimming took 1 base from V and 1 from J, leaving 4 bases between them. Germline loops: CDR1 SEHNR, CDR2 FQNEAQ (reference sequence). CDR3 length: 13 residues. The CDR3 DNA reads TGTGCCAGCAGCTTAGTGGGGAACACTGAAGCTTTCTTT. Translation: CASSLVGNTEAFF.

This clonotype was recorded many times. This chain uses TRBV12-3 or TRBV12-4 with TRBJ2-2; 9 nucleotides agree with TRBD2. Germline trimming cut 6 bases from V and 5 bases from J; bases unmatched to any gene: 7. The CDR3 contains 15 residues. The CDR3 bases are TGTGCCAGCAGAATGGGGACTAGCTTTACCGGGGAGCTGTTTTTT. Protein product: CASRMGTSFTGELFF.

This clonotype has a count of ten or more. The rearrangement uses TRBV20-1 and TRBJ1-3; TRBD1 might be the D (5 bases). V was trimmed by 5 bases and J by 0 bases, leaving 17 bases between them. The germline V gene has CDR1 DFQATT and CDR2 SNEGSKA (reference sequence). This CDR3 has 16 residues. The CDR3 nucleotides read TGCAGTGCTGAGATTACAGGAGGATACTCTGGAAACACCATATATTTT. Translated: CSAEITGGYSGNTIYF.

This clonotype was detected many times. The gene calls are TRBV18 and TRBJ2-1, with D perhaps TRBD2 (5 bases). Germline V gives CDR1 KGHSH, CDR2 LQKENI. The V end lost 2 bases, the J end lost 12 bases, and 14 bases lay between the germline ends. This CDR3 has 13 residues. The CDR3 DNA is TGTGCCAGCTCACCAAGTCCCACCGAGGGGCAGTTCTTC. As protein: CASSPSPTEGQFF.

Ten or more counts support this clonotype. The V call is TRBV12-3 or TRBV12-4, the J call TRBJ1-5; no firm D call. The germline V and J ends were trimmed by 5 bases and 7 bases, with 15 bases remaining between them. The CDR3 has 14 residues. CDR3 sequence (DNA): TGTGCCAGCAGTCAACCGGGTTTCGGCCAGCCCCAGCATTTT. Protein sequence: CASSQPGFGQPQHF.

The sample holds a few counts of this clonotype. The rearrangement joins TRBV28 to TRBJ2-1; D gene uncertain. The CDR3 contains 13 residues. V was shortened by 5 bases and J by 9 bases, with 14 bases between the two germline ends. The germline CDR1 and CDR2 sequences are MDHEN and SYDVKM. DNA for the CDR3: TGTGCCAGCAGTCATCCCGACCGGAGTGAGCAGTTCTTC. This sequence encodes CASSHPDRSEQFF.

The chain has TRBV6-1 and TRBJ2-1; D gene unclear. Germline assignment: CDR1 MNHNS and CDR2 SASEGT. Trimming pared 1 base from V and 2 bases from J, leaving 6 bases between. The CDR3 loop spans 14 amino acids. DNA for the CDR3: TGTGCCAGCAGTGAAGAACTGCCCTACAATGAGCAGTTCTTC. Translating gives CASSEELPYNEQFF.

This clonotype has a count of ten or more. The genes are TRBV4-1 and TRBJ2-3; D may be TRBD2 (5 bases). With 1 base removed from V and 9 bases from J, the gap between germline ends came to 20 bases. The CDR3 loop spans 16 amino acids. Germline lookup yields CDR1 MGHRA and CDR2 YSYEKL. CDR3 protein: CASSQGRPGSGKTQYF. The DNA for the CDR3 is TGCGCCAGCAGCCAAGGACGGCCCGGATCGGGAAAAACGCAGTATTTT.

This chain joins TRBV10-3 and TRBJ2-7, with D perhaps matching TRBD1 (5 bases). Germline loops: CDR1 ENHRY, CDR2 SYGVKD. This CDR3 contains 14 residues. Trimming took off 9 bases at V and 2 bases at J, with 17 bases between the two ends. The CDR3: CAISLGRSPYEQYF. DNA for the CDR3: TGTGCCATTTCGCTGGGGCGCAGCCCCTACGAGCAGTACTTC.

There are many counts of this clonotype. The J gene is TRBJ1-4, the V gene TRBV20-1, with D perhaps matching TRBD1 (5 bases). Germline CDR1 DFQATT, CDR2 SNEGSKA (reference sequence). V gave up 3 bases and J gave up 4 bases, with 12 bases separating them. The CDR3 is made up of 14 amino acids. CDR3 sequence: CSASAGGNNEKLFF. In DNA, the CDR3 is TGCAGTGCTAGCGCCGGGGGTAATAATGAAAAACTGTTTTTT.

This clonotype was seen at least ten times. The V gene is TRBV7-9, the J gene TRBJ2-2; TRBD1 agrees at 8 bases. The V and J ends lost 3 bases and 5 bases, in that order; junction bases with no gene match: 14. This CDR3 has 18 amino acids. Germline V CDR1 and CDR2: SEHNR, FQNEAQ (reference sequence). This chain's CDR3 is CASSFVPGQGAPTGELFF. Here the CDR3 DNA reads TGTGCCAGCAGCTTCGTTCCTGGACAGGGCGCACCAACCGGGGAGCTGTTTTTT.

Concerning this clonotype: A read error likely explains this, since a far larger clone differs by one base. J is TRBJ2-7 and V is TRBV6-1, with D maybe TRBD2 (6 bases). The CDR3 has 15 residues. Germline V CDR1 and CDR2: MNHNS, SASEGT. Trimming cost V 2 bases and J 7 bases, with 18 bases left between them. In DNA, the CDR3 is TGTGCCAGCAGTGAAACTAGCAGCCCCTACAATGAGCAGTACTTC. It specifies CASSETSSPYNEQYF.

The table lists this clonotype with many counts. CDR3 loop: CASIKGRSYEQYF. The CDR3 DNA reads as TGTGCCAGCATAAAGGGACGAAGCTACGAGCAGTACTTC. The J gene is TRBJ2-7, the V gene TRBV6-6; D could derive from TRBD1 or TRBD2 (5 bases each). The CDR3 covers 13 residues. V lost 7 bases and J 3 bases, leaving 13 bases between the germline ends. Per germline, CDR1 MNHNY and CDR2 SVGAGI (reference sequence).

This clonotype occurred many times. The V gene is TRBV7-9, the J gene TRBJ1-6; D not resolved. The CDR3 covers 15 residues. The germline CDR1 and CDR2 sequences are SEHNR and FQNEAQ (reference sequence). Trimming shortened V by 4 bases and J by 0 bases, and 7 bases separated the two germline ends. The CDR3 DNA is TGTGCCAGCAGCTCCGAGAGCTCCTATAATTCACCCCTCCACTTT. It translates to CASSSESSYNSPLHF.

This clonotype was seen ten or more times. V usage is TRBV2 and J usage is TRBJ2-7, with TRBD1 matching over 7 bases. Germline V gene sequence: CDR1 SNHLY, CDR2 FYNNEI. The length of the CDR3 is 12 residues. V lost 10 bases and J lost 5; bases outside the gene matches: 8. CDR3 coding DNA: TGTGCCAACACCCGGGACAGTCACGAGCAGTACTTC. Its protein is CANTRDSHEQYF. The complete variable domain, with remaining parts taken from reference TRBV2 and TRBJ2-7, reads EPEVTQTPSHQVTQMGQEVILRCVPISNHLYFYWYRQILGQKVEFLVSFYNNEISEKSEIFDDQFSVERPDGSNFTLKIRSTKLEDSAMYFCANTRDSHEQYFGPGTRLTVT.

This clonotype was counted at least ten times. One end of the junction fails to match germline, which may point to a read error. This chain links TRBV7-7 with TRBJ1-1; possible D gene TRBD1, 5 bases. The CDR3 has 13 residues. CDR1 is SSHAT and CDR2 is FNYEAQ in the germline V gene (reference sequence). In nucleotides, the CDR3 is TGTGCTAGCAGCTTAATTGTCGGGGGTGAAGCTTTCTTT. It codes for CASSLIVGGEAFF.

This clonotype was counted ten times or more. The rearrangement links TRBV29-1 to TRBJ1-1; D remains ambiguous. Germline V CDR1 and CDR2: SQVTM, ANQGSEA. The CDR3 contains 13 residues. With 4 bases removed from V and 1 base from J, the gap between germline ends came to 10 bases. CDR3 sequence (DNA): TGCAGCGTTGCAAAATCCAGGAACACTGAAGCTTTCTTT. It yields the protein CSVAKSRNTEAFF.

This clonotype was detected many times. V and J are TRBV2 and TRBJ1-4; 9 bases match TRBD1. The CDR3 runs to 14 residues. Germline CDR1 reads SNHLY; CDR2 reads FYNNEI. V shed 8 bases and J 5 bases; nucleotides not matched to a gene: 6. The CDR3 bases are TGTGCCAGCGGGACAGGGATAAGAAATGAAAAACTGTTTTTT. This gives the protein CASGTGIRNEKLFF. The whole variable domain, remainder taken from reference TRBV2 and TRBJ1-4, is EPEVTQTPSHQVTQMGQEVILRCVPISNHLYFYWYRQILGQKVEFLVSFYNNEISEKSEIFDDQFSVERPDGSNFTLKIRSTKLEDSAMYFCASGTGIRNEKLFFGSGTQLSVL.

This clonotype was counted ten times or more. The chain couples TRBV3-1 to TRBJ1-1, with TRBD1 as a possible D gene (5 bases). The germline CDR1 and CDR2 sequences are LGHDT and YNNKEL (reference sequence). The V end was cut by 0 bases, the J end by 0 bases, with 11 bases between. The CDR3 extends over 16 amino acids. CDR3 DNA sequence: TGTGCCAGCAGCCAAGATTCCTGGGGCCTGAACACTGAAGCTTTCTTT. It encodes CASSQDSWGLNTEAFF. The whole variable domain, remainder taken from reference TRBV3-1 and TRBJ1-1, is DTAVSQTPKYLVTQMGNDKSIKCEQNLGHDTMYWYKQDSKKFLKIMFSYNNKELIINETVPNRFSPKSPDKAHLNLHINSLELGDSAVYFCASSQDSWGLNTEAFFGQGTRLTVV.

This clonotype occurred many times. The rearrangement uses TRBV30 and TRBJ2-1; D possibly corresponds to TRBD2 (6 bases). V was cut by 5 bases and J by 4 bases, with 12 bases left in between. This CDR3 region has 13 residues. Germline lookup yields CDR1 GTSNPN and CDR2 SVGIG (reference sequence). The CDR3 loop reads CAWGGSSYNEQFF. CDR3 sequence (DNA): TGTGCCTGGGGGGGGAGTAGTTACAATGAGCAGTTCTTC.

In its sample, this clonotype was seen many times. The chain employs TRBV18 and TRBJ2-3; no reliable D call. V was pared by 5 bases and J by 0 bases, with 12 bases between. CDR3 length: 15 residues. The germline CDR1 and CDR2 sequences are KGHSH and LQKENI. CDR3: CASSMITESTDTQYF. In nucleotides, the CDR3 is TGTGCCAGCTCAATGATCACAGAGAGCACAGATACGCAGTATTTT.

Ten or more counts support this clonotype. The chain uses TRBV2 and TRBJ2-5; 7 bases agree with TRBD1. Germline values: CDR1 SNHLY, CDR2 FYNNEI. The V gene end was trimmed by 7 bases and the J gene end by 1 base; junction bases not matched to a gene: 12. This CDR3 spans 16 amino acids. The CDR3 spells CASTPPRNRGQETQYF. In DNA form, the CDR3 reads TGTGCCAGCACCCCTCCCAGGAACAGGGGCCAAGAGACCCAGTACTTC.

This clonotype was detected many times. The rearrangement links TRBV3-1 to TRBJ2-7; D is uncertain. Germline lookup yields CDR1 LGHDT and CDR2 YNNKEL (reference sequence). This CDR3 has 13 amino acids. Trimming removed 4 bases at V and 6 bases at J, with 13 bases between. The CDR3 protein is CASSPADSTEQYF. The CDR3 region has the DNA TGTGCCAGCAGCCCGGCGGATTCAACCGAGCAGTACTTC.

This clonotype showed up many times. This chain links TRBV13 with TRBJ1-1; no reliable D call. The CDR3 loop spans 12 amino acids. The germline V gene encodes CDR1 PRHDT and CDR2 FYEKMQ (reference sequence). V lost 0 bases to trimming and J lost 6 bases, with 5 bases between them. The CDR3 DNA sequence: TGTGCCAGCAGCTTAGGAGGGTCTGAAGCTTTCTTT. Translating gives CASSLGGSEAFF.

This clonotype has at least ten counts. CDR3 sequence: CASSPSHRANKETQYF. CDR3 coding DNA: TGTGCCAGCAGCCCGTCGCACAGGGCCAATAAAGAGACCCAGTACTTC. The chain carries TRBV5-4 and TRBJ2-5; D is possibly TRBD1 (6 bases). With 4 bases removed from V and 3 bases from J, the gap between germline ends came to 19 bases. The CDR3 consists of 16 residues. CDR1 SGHNT and CDR2 YYREEE come from the germline V gene (reference sequence).

The sample holds many counts of this clonotype. The V gene is TRBV2, the J gene TRBJ1-6, with a tentative D call TRBD1 (5 bases). Trimming left V 8 bases short and J 9 bases short, with 14 bases between. This CDR3 is built from 13 residues. The germline V gene encodes CDR1 SNHLY and CDR2 FYNNEI. CDR3: CASRLGLASPLHF. Written as DNA, the CDR3 is TGTGCCAGCCGATTGGGGCTTGCTTCACCCCTCCACTTT.

This clonotype has only a few counts. The V gene is TRBV27, the J gene TRBJ2-5; the match to TRBD2 covers 13 bases. The CDR3 extends over 18 amino acids. Germline-derived CDR1 and CDR2 are MNHEY and SMNVEV (reference sequence). V dropped 3 bases and J dropped 1; count of bases not matched to a gene: 8. The CDR3 DNA sequence: TGTGCCAGCAGTTTCCGACTAGCGGGGGGCACCCTCCAAGAGACCCAGTACTTC. It is translated as CASSFRLAGGTLQETQYF.

This clonotype appeared many times. The chain couples TRBV29-1 to TRBJ2-1, with TRBD1 identical over 12 bases. This CDR3 region has 13 residues. With V trimmed by 7 bases and J by 9 bases, 7 bases remained unmatched. Germline loops: CDR1 SQVTM, CDR2 ANQGSEA. In DNA, the CDR3 is TGCAGCGCCGCCGGGACAGGGGGCGGTGAGCAGTTCTTC. It specifies CSAAGTGGGEQFF.

The chain is built from TRBV6-2 or TRBV6-3 and TRBJ1-5; TRBD1 matches 7 bases. The germline V gene has CDR1 MNHEY and CDR2 SVGEGT. V lost 5 bases and J lost 0; bases outside the gene matches: 7. The CDR3 covers 16 residues. CDR3 nucleotide sequence: TGTGCCAGCAGTGAAGGGGGCCAGTATAGCAATCAGCCCCAGCATTTT. It encodes CASSEGGQYSNQPQHF.

The table lists this clonotype with many counts. The chain carries TRBV11-2 and TRBJ2-7; D remains unclear. Germline CDR1 SGHAT, CDR2 FQNNGV. CDR3 length: 15 amino acids. V was pared by 1 base and J by 4 bases, with 14 bases between. The CDR3 DNA follows: TGTGCCAGCAGCTTAGCTCATCAAAGTTGGTACGAGCAGTACTTC. This gives the protein CASSLAHQSWYEQYF. The entire variable domain, with the rest obtained from reference TRBV11-2 and TRBJ2-7, is as follows: EAGVAQSPRYKIIEKRQSVAFWCNPISGHATLYWYQQILGQGPKLLIQFQNNGVVDDSQLPKDRFSAERLKGVDSTLKIQPAKLEDSAVYLCASSLAHQSWYEQYFGPGTRLTVT.

This clonotype was picked up a small number of times. The chain is built from TRBV14 and TRBJ1-1; 7 nucleotides line up with TRBD1. Looked up from germline, CDR1 is SGHDN and CDR2 is FVKESK. The CDR3 length is 12 residues. J was trimmed by 6 bases and V by 8 bases; bases with no gene match: 6. CDR3 residues: CASRRQGAEAFF. CDR3 sequence (DNA): TGTGCCAGCCGAAGACAGGGCGCTGAAGCTTTCTTT.